The sequence of this T cell receptor beta chain was determined in a study of shared clonotypes between healthy human individuals (dated by TCRdb to the early 2020s). Notes on the research overall: The cohort included a few men and a couple of women between 18 and 49 years of age. The study deeply sequenced blood TCR repertoires of several healthy adults to estimate repertoire size and the extent of clonotype sharing between individuals. For each donor, CD4 naive and CD4 memory were each run on three plates, CD8 naive on two plates, and CD8 memory on one plate. To increase sequencing depth and limit assay-specific biases, different laboratories used diverse techniques to prepare libraries and sequence TCR repertoires. Leukapheresis yielded between about 0.85 and 10 billion PBMCs per donor.

The donors were healthy, HIV-negative adults who had no recently reported acute infections or vaccinations. Only Caucasian adults living in Nashville, Tennessee, USA were represented among the donors. CD4+ T cells were enriched by magnetic negative selection; naive cells were then positively selected on CD45RA, and the negative fraction formed the memory subset. After blood collection by leukapheresis, PBMCs were isolated using Ficoll-Histopaque density gradient centrifugation and then cryopreserved in the vapor phase of liquid nitrogen. Analytical flow cytometry was used to check the purity and quantity of every magnetically sorted T cell population. From each sorted fraction, genomic DNA was isolated and quantified by UV absorbance on a Nanodrop 2000c. The CDR3, from cysteine to phenylalanine, totals 13 residues. Solely the CDR3 DNA is kept, with 39 bases framed from the first base. The germline ends are 7 bases apart after V is trimmed by 2 bases and J by 3 bases. The germline V gene supplies CDR1 MNHEY and CDR2 SVGAGI.

Using the deep immunoSEQ assay, TCR CDR3 regions were amplified from genomic DNA by multiplex PCR. Genomic DNA extracted from each cell subset was distributed evenly over all wells of several immunoSEQ 96-well plates, and each plate served as one replicate. For sorted subsets, each replicate PCR was loaded with about 0.2 ug genomic DNA, equivalent to 25,000 to 30,000 T cell genomes. The purified libraries were quantified using a Qubit 3.0 fluorometer, sized with a Bioanalyzer 2100, and then quantified again using the KAPA Library Quantification kit. Each immunoSEQ 96-well plate was sequenced on its own single-read 150-cycle Illumina NextSeq 550 flow cell. The original methods were these. Because only junctional sequences without quality scores were contained in the immunoSEQ output, filtering matching that applied to full-length reads could not be performed. To assign V/J genes and CDR3, sequences were annotated against IMGT germline references using PyIR, a Python wrapper for IgBLAST v1.9. Reads were removed for weak V/J assignments (E-value above 1e-6), missing CDR3, stop codons, out-of-frame junctions, or ambiguous translated residues. V3J clonotypes were defined as sequences sharing the same inferred V gene, J gene, and CDR3 amino acid sequence. Percentage overlap between repertoires was calculated by dividing the number of shared unique clonotypes by the size of the smaller repertoire. RTK rarefaction, the Chao1 estimator, and Recon v2.1 estimates of unobserved clonotypes were used to assess repertoire richness. Generation probabilities were computed with OLGA for all TCRbeta clonotypes obtained by the gDNA method from several donors. Not all clones reach the TCRdb copy of this immuneACCESS table, which keeps in-frame sequences only. Checked studies attribute under half of the gap to unresolved V genes and leave the rest unexplained. From that table come the V and J calls and clone size; the DNA was used to work out D and trimming. The sample records under 750,000 clones, around 70% of which are singletons. Around 1.7% of the sample belongs to the ten largest clones.

Concerning this clone itself: What antigen it recognizes has not been identified. Per-base qualities were not stored, and no clone one base away is much larger.

What the work shows at the level of the full study, not this receptor alone: Sampling was limited to blood, and TCR repertoires in tissue likely differ from TCR repertoires in blood. Naive subsets generally had larger estimated clonotype richness than memory subsets did. Across four donors, roughly 5% of naive CD4, 3% to 4% of naive CD8, approximately 2.5% of memory CD4, and about 0.4% of memory CD8 clonotypes were shared. Pairwise subsampling indicated that sequencing depth was expected to affect the degree of clonotype sharing among donors. Because the study included a small number of donors, the genetic and exposure-history diversity represented was limited. Clonotypes shared by all four sorted-subset donors showed higher generation probabilities than non-shared clonotypes. Incomplete sequencing was indicated by rarefaction of sorted-subset datasets, despite the large sequencing depth.

This receptor was taken from a woman younger than 45 in good health. Sequenced sample: memory CD4+ T cells sorted from blood. Read against the paper, the sample's cell subset or site label means: CD45RA-negative fraction. The chain is made from TRBV6-5 and TRBJ1-1; confidence is insufficient to name the D gene. Read as DNA, the sequence is TGTGCCAGCAGTTACAGCCAGTACACTGAAGCTTTCTTT. Translated, this is CASSYSQYTEAFF.